These T cell receptor beta chains were read from a single sample in a study of metastatic and nonmetastatic thyroid tumors. MiXCR reprocessed the PCR reads for TCRdb. The profile shows about 93,000 clones, about 13% of them singletons. Input material: blood. The receptors originated from a female donor with papillary thyroid cancer or a benign thyroid nodule (not recorded which). Some clones in this sample may be carry-over from other donors' samples. CDR3s include the opening cysteine and the closing phenylalanine or tryptophan. D genes are given only for firm matches. Expanded clones are given a class, and other clones once, few, many or no size at all.

d_call,v_call,j_call,clone_size,cdr3_nt,cdr3_aa
-,TRBV4-3,TRBJ2-2,many,TGCGCCAGCAGCCAAGTCCAGAACACCGGGGAGCTGTTTTTT,CASSQVQNTGELFF
TRBD1,TRBV5-1,TRBJ2-7,many,TGCGCCAGCAGCTTCACCGGTGGGGGGACAGGGGTGGAGCAGTACTTC,CASSFTGGGTGVEQYF
TRBD1,TRBV2,TRBJ1-6,-,TGTGCCAGCAGTGGACAGGGTAATTCACCCCTAAACTTT,CASSGQGNSPLNF
-,TRBV7-2,TRBJ2-2,many,TGTGCCAGCAGCTTAGTTGGGGTGGCCAGCGGGGAGCTGTTTTTT,CASSLVGVASGELFF
-,TRBV9,TRBJ2-2,many,TGTGCCAGCAGCGTAGAGCCCAGGGCTGAGACCGGGGAGCTGTTTTTT,CASSVEPRAETGELFF
-,TRBV20-1,TRBJ1-5,many,TGCAGTGCTAGTCAGGGAAGGGATCAGCCCCAGCATTTT,CSASQGRDQPQHF
-,TRBV10-2,TRBJ1-2,many,TGCGCCAGCAGTGGGACTTTCCAAGCTAACTATGGCTACACCTTC,CASSGTFQANYGYTF
-,TRBV6-1,TRBJ1-5,many,TGTGCCAGCAGACAGGGAAATCAGCCCCAGCATTTT,CASRQGNQPQHF
-,TRBV2,TRBJ2-7,many,TGTGCCAGCAGTGAAGGGGCTAGTAGCGAGCAGTACTTC,CASSEGASSEQYF
TRBD1,TRBV3-1,TRBJ2-7,once,TGTGCCAGCGGCCCGGGACAGATCTACGATCAGTACTTC,CASGPGQIYDQYF
-,TRBV3-1,TRBJ2-7,many,TGTGCCAGCAGCCAAAAGGCGGGAAGTGAGCAGTACTTC,CASSQKAGSEQYF
TRBD2,TRBV14,TRBJ2-1,many,TGTGCCAGCAGCCAAGTAAGGCTAGCGGGAGGTCCAGTAGGGTGGGAGCAGTTCTTC,CASSQVRLAGGPVGWEQFF
-,TRBV5-6,TRBJ1-1,few,TGTGCCAGCAGCTTGGGACAGCTCTACCCTGAAGCTTTCTTT,CASSLGQLYPEAFF
-,TRBV19,TRBJ1-5,many,TGTGCCAGTAGTATAGTGGCGGTCAGCAATCAGCCCCAGCATTTT,CASSIVAVSNQPQHF
-,TRBV20-1,TRBJ1-6,few,TGCAGTGCTAGAGAGGACAGCATTGGACATTCACCCCTCCACTTT,CSAREDSIGHSPLHF
TRBD1,TRBV19,TRBJ2-1,many,TGTGCCAGTAGTATAACAGGGGTAGATAATGAGCAGTTCTTC,CASSITGVDNEQFF
TRBD2,TRBV15,TRBJ2-1,many,TGTGCCACCAGCAGAGATTACTCTAGCGGGGGGGGTAGCTCCTACAATGAGCAGTTCTTC,CATSRDYSSGGGSSYNEQFF
-,TRBV4-1,TRBJ1-4,medium-sized,TGCGCCAGCAGCCAAGACAGGGGCCTAAGTAATGAAAAACTGTTTTTT,CASSQDRGLSNEKLFF
TRBD1,TRBV24-1,TRBJ2-1,-,TGTGCCACCAATGGACCCGGGACAGGGACTAATGAGCAGTTCTTC,CATNGPGTGTNEQFF
TRBD2,TRBV5-1,TRBJ2-7,many,TGCGCCAGCAGCTTGTCGCGGGAGGCGAGTCGAGAGCAGTACTTC,CASSLSREASREQYF
-,TRBV18,TRBJ2-1,many,TGTGCCAGCTCACCAAGTGGCGGGTCTGGGGATTACAATGAGCAGTTCTTC,CASSPSGGSGDYNEQFF
-,TRBV19,TRBJ2-2,many,TGTGCCAGTAGGGAGACGGGGGCGAAAGTGACCGGGGAGCTGTTTTTT,CASRETGAKVTGELFF
TRBD1,TRBV28,TRBJ1-5,many,TGTGCCAGCAGACTACGACAGGGATTGGGCAATCAGCCCCAGCATTTT,CASRLRQGLGNQPQHF
TRBD2,TRBV28,TRBJ2-7,many,TGTGCCAGCAGTCCAACGGGACTAGCGGGGATCTACGAGCAGTACTTC,CASSPTGLAGIYEQYF
-,TRBV28,TRBJ1-1,-,TGTGCCAGCAACCAGGGGAGGGACACTGAAGCTTTCTTT,CASNQGRDTEAFF
-,TRBV20-1,TRBJ1-1,many,TGCAGTGCTCGACCCCAACTGAACACTGAAGCTTTCTTT,CSARPQLNTEAFF
TRBD1,TRBV6-2/TRBV6-3,TRBJ1-5,few,TGTGCCAGCAGATTACAGGGGGATCAGCCCCAGCATTTT,CASRLQGDQPQHF
-,TRBV11-2,TRBJ1-5,many,TGTGCCAGCATACGACCCGGTAGGCATAGTGATCAGCCCCAGCATTTT,CASIRPGRHSDQPQHF
-,TRBV7-8,TRBJ2-5,many,TGTGCCAGCAGCTCCCCCGTGACCCAGTACTTC,CASSSPVTQYF
-,TRBV12-3/TRBV12-4,TRBJ2-7,-,TGTGCCAGCAGTTTAAGGTTCGGAACAGCTTCCTACGAGCAGTACTTC,CASSLRFGTASYEQYF
TRBD1,TRBV6-1,TRBJ2-5,many,TGTGCCAGCAGTCGGGACAGGGGGCGGGAGACCCAGTACTTC,CASSRDRGRETQYF
-,TRBV28,TRBJ2-1,many,TGTGCCAGCAGCCGTACCTCGGACAATGAGCAGTTCTTC,CASSRTSDNEQFF
-,TRBV2,TRBJ2-3,many,TGTGCCAGCAGTGACCTGGCCAGCAACACAGATACGCAGTATTTT,CASSDLASNTDTQYF
TRBD2,TRBV30,TRBJ2-3,many,TGTGCCTGGAGTCCCCGACTAGCGGGCATCTCCACAGATACGCAGTATTTT,CAWSPRLAGISTDTQYF
-,TRBV6-1,TRBJ1-1,many,TGTGCCACCGCTAGCCTGCCCATGAACACTGAAGCTTTCTTT,CATASLPMNTEAFF
TRBD2,TRBV4-2,TRBJ2-7,many,TGTGCCAGCAGCCAAGGACTAGCGGGAACGAGCTCCTACGAGCAGTACTTC,CASSQGLAGTSSYEQYF
TRBD1,TRBV20-1,TRBJ2-1,many,TGCAGTGCTAGAGATCCAAGGGGGCCGAGGGTAGATGAGCAGTTCTTC,CSARDPRGPRVDEQFF
TRBD1,TRBV25-1,TRBJ1-5,few,TGTGCCAGCAGTCCGGGACAGGCTCAGCCCCAGCATTTT,CASSPGQAQPQHF
TRBD2,TRBV20-1,TRBJ2-7,many,TGCAGTGTCCCGACTAGCGGGTTCTACGAGCAGTACTTC,CSVPTSGFYEQYF
TRBD1,TRBV27,TRBJ1-1,many,TGTGCCAGGCTTCCAGGGGGCGCGGGAACTGAAGCTTTCTTT,CARLPGGAGTEAFF
TRBD1,TRBV30,TRBJ2-7,many,TGTGCCTGGGGGGGACAGGGAGCTTTTTACGAGCAGTACTTC,CAWGGQGAFYEQYF
-,TRBV7-3,TRBJ1-2,-,TGTGCCAGCAGCTTATCAGTGGGCGGTGGTGTCTACACCTTC,CASSLSVGGGVYTF
TRBD1,TRBV11-2,TRBJ2-7,-,TGTGCCAGCAGCTTCGTCTACAGGGGCTCCTACGAGCAGTACTTC,CASSFVYRGSYEQYF
-,TRBV6-1,TRBJ2-2,many,TGTGCCAGCAGTACTGGGGGCGCAAACGGGGAGCTGTTTTTT,CASSTGGANGELFF
TRBD2,TRBV19,TRBJ2-5,-,TGTGCCATTAGTATCGGGGCTAGCGGGAGATACCAAGAGACCCAGTACTTC,CAISIGASGRYQETQYF
TRBD2,TRBV4-2,TRBJ2-7,many,TGTGCCAGCAGCCAAGAGCCTAGCGGCTACGAGCAGTACTTC,CASSQEPSGYEQYF
-,TRBV11-3,TRBJ2-7,many,TGTGCCAGCAGGTTATACAGGAAGGCGCAGTACTTC,CASRLYRKAQYF
TRBD1,TRBV7-9,TRBJ2-4,few,TGTGCCAGCAGCTCACCCGGGACAGGGTCCAAAAACATTCAGTACTTC,CASSSPGTGSKNIQYF